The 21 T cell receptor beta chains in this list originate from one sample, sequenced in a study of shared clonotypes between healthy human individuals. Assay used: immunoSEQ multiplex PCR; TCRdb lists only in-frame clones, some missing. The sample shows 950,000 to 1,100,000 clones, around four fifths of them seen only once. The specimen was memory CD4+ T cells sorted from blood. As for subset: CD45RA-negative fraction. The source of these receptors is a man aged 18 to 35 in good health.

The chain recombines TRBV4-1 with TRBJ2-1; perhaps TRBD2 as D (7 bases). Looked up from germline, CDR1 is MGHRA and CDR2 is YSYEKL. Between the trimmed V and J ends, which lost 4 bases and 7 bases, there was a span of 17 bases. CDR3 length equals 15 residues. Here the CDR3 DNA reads TGCGCCAGCAGCCCCCTAGGGGGGGCTTCAAATGAGCAGTTCTTC. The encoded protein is CASSPLGGASNEQFF.

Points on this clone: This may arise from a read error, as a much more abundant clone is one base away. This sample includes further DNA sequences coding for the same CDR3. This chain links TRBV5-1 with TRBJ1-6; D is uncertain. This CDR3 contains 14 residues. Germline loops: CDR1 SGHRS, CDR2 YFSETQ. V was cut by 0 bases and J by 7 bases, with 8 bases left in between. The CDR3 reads CASSLVQENSPLHF. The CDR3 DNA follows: TGCGCCAGCAGCTTGGTCCAGGAGAATTCACCCCTCCACTTT.

The CDR3 region is CASSLTPGSDQPQHF. CDR3 DNA sequence: TGCGCCAGCAGCCTGACCCCAGGGAGTGATCAGCCCCAGCATTTT. The chain uses TRBV5-1 and TRBJ1-5, with D perhaps matching TRBD1 (5 bases). CDR3 length: 15 amino acids. CDR1 and CDR2 (germline): SGHRS, YFSETQ. V was pared by 4 bases and J by 5 bases, with 16 bases between. The complete variable domain, with remaining parts taken from reference TRBV5-1 and TRBJ1-5, reads KAGVTQTPRYLIKTRGQQVTLSCSPISGHRSVSWYQQTPGQGLQFLFEYFSETQRNKGNFPGRFSGRQFSNSRSEMNVSTLELGDSALYLCASSLTPGSDQPQHFGDGTRLSIL.

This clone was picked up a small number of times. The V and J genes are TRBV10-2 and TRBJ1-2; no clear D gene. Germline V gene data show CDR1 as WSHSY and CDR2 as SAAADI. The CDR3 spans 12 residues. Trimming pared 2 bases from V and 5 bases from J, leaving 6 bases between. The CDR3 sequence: CASSEGSYGYTF. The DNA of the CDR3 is TGCGCCAGCAGTGAGGGTTCTTATGGCTACACCTTC.

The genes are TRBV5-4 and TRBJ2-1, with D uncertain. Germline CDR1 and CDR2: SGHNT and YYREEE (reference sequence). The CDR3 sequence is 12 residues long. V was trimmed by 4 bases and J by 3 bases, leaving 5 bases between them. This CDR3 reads CASSLDYNEQFF. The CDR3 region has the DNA TGTGCCAGCAGCCTAGACTACAATGAGCAGTTCTTC.

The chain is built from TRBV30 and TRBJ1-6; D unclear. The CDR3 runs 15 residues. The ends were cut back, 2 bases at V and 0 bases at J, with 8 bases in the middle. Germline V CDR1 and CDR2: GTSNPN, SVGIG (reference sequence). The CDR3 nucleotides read TGTGCCTGGAGTACAACAGCCTCCTATAATTCACCCCTCCACTTT. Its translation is CAWSTTASYNSPLHF.

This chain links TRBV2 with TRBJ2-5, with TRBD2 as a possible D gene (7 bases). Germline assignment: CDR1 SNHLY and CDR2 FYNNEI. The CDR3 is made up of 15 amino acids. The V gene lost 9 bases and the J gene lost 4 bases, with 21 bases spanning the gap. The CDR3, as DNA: TGTGCCAGTAAGGGGGGAGGCGGGAGCCGAGAGACCCAGTACTTC. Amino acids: CASKGGGGSRETQYF.

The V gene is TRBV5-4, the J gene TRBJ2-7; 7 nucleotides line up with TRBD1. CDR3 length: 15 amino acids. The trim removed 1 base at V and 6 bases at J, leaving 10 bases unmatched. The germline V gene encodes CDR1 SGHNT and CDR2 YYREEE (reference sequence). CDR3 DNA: TGTGCCAGCAGCTTGCCAGGGACAGTGGGGAGCGAGCAGTACTTC. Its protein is CASSLPGTVGSEQYF.

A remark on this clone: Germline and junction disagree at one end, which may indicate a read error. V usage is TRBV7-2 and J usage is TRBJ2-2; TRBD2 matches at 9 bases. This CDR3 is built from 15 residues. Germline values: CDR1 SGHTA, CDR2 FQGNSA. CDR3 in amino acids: CASSLAGPGTGELFF. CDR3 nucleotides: TGTGCCAGCAGCCTAGCGGGACCGGGAACCGGGGAGCTGTTTTTT. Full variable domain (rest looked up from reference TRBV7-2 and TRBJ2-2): GAGVSQSPSNKVTEKGKDVELRCDPISGHTALYWYRQSLGQGLEFLIYFQGNSAPDKSGLPSDRFSAERTGGSVSTLTIQRTQQEDSAVYLCASSLAGPGTGELFFGEGSRLTVL.

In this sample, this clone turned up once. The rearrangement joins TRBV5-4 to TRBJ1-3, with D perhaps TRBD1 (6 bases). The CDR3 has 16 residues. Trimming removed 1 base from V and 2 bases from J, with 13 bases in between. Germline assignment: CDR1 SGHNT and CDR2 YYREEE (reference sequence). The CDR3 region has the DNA TGTGCCAGCAGCTTGAGTCTGGCAGGGGCTGGAAACACCATATATTTT. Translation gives CASSLSLAGAGNTIYF.

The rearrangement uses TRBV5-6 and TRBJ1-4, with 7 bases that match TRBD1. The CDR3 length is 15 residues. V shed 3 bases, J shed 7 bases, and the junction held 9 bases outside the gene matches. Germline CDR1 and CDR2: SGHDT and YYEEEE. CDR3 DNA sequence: TGTGCCAGCAGCTCGGGCAAGGGGGCTACTGAAAAACTGTTTTTT. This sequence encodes CASSSGKGATEKLFF.

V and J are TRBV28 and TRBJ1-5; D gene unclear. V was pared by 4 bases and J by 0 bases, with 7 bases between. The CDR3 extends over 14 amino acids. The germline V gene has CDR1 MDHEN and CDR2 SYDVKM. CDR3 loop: CASSYLNSNQPQHF. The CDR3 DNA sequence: TGTGCCAGCAGTTACCTCAATAGCAATCAGCCCCAGCATTTT. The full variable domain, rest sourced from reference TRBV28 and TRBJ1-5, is DVKVTQSSRYLVKRTGEKVFLECVQDMDHENMFWYRQDPGLGLRLIYFSYDVKMKEKGDIPEGYSVSREKKERFSLILESASTNQTSMYLCASSYLNSNQPQHFGDGTRLSIL.

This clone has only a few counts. The CDR3, as DNA: TGTGCCAGCAGTAATCAGGGCAATCAGCCCCAGCATTTT. This translates into CASSNQGNQPQHF. The chain recombines TRBV7-2 with TRBJ1-5; D is undetermined. This CDR3 spans 13 amino acids. The germline V gene encodes CDR1 SGHTA and CDR2 FQGNSA. The germline V and J ends were trimmed by 6 bases and 2 bases, with 8 bases remaining between them.

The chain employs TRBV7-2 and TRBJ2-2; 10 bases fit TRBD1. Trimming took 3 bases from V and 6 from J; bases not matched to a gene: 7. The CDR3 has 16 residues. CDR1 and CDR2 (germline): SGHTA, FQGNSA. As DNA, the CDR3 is TGTGCCAGCAGCTTCAGGGACAGGGGTTCCCCCGGGGAGCTGTTTTTT. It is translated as CASSFRDRGSPGELFF.

The CDR3 protein is CASSEAYEFNQPQHF. In DNA, the CDR3 is TGTGCCAGCAGTGAAGCGTACGAGTTCAATCAGCCCCAGCATTTT. The chain couples TRBV6-1 to TRBJ1-5; no firm D call. Germline V lookup: CDR1 MNHNS, CDR2 SASEGT. V dropped 0 bases and J dropped 3 bases, with 9 bases sitting between them. This CDR3 region has 15 residues.

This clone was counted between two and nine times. In nucleotides, the CDR3 is TGTGCCAGCAGCTTAGACCTTAAAGAGACCCAGTACTTC. Its translation is CASSLDLKETQYF. This chain links TRBV7-8 with TRBJ2-5; D is unresolved. Trimming took off 1 base at V and 3 bases at J, with 6 bases between the two ends. Germline CDR1 SGHVS, CDR2 FQNEAQ. The CDR3 is 13 residues long.

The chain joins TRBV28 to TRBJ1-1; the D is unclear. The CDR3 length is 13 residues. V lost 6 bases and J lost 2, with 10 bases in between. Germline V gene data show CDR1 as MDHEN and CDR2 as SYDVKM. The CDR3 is CASRETRNTEAFF. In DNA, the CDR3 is TGTGCCAGCAGGGAAACAAGAAACACTGAAGCTTTCTTT.

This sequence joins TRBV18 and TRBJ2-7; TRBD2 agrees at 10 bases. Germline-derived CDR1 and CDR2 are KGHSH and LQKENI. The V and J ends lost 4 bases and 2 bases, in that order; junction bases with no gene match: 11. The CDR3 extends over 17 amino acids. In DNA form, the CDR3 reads TGTGCCAGCTCACGAACTCTAGCGGGAGATTCCACCTACGAGCAGTACTTC. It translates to CASSRTLAGDSTYEQYF.

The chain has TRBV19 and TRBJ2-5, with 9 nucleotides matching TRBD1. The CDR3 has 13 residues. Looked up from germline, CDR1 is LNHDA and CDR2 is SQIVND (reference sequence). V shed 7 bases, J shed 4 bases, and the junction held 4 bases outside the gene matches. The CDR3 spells CASTPDRGETQYF. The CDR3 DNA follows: TGTGCCAGTACCCCGGACAGGGGAGAGACCCAGTACTTC.

The CDR3 bases are TGTGCCAGCAGCGGAGGACAGATCGGCACAGATACGCAGTATTTT. It translates to CASSGGQIGTDTQYF. This chain links TRBV9 with TRBJ2-3, with D perhaps TRBD1 (6 bases). CDR3 length: 15 residues. The V and J ends lost 3 bases and 1 base respectively, with 12 bases between them. From germline, CDR1 is SGDLS and CDR2 YYNGEE.

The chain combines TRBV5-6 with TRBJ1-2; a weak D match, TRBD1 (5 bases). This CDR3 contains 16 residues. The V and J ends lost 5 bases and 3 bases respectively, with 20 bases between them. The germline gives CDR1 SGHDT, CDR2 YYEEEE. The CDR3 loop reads CASSPRAAWGDYGYTF. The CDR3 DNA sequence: TGTGCCAGCAGTCCCAGGGCGGCTTGGGGAGACTATGGCTACACCTTC. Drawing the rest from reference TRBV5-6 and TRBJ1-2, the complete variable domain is DAGVTQSPTHLIKTRGQQVTLRCSPKSGHDTVSWYQQALGQGPQFIFQYYEEEERQRGNFPDRFSGHQFPNYSSELNVNALLLGDSALYLCASSPRAAWGDYGYTFGSGTRLTVV.